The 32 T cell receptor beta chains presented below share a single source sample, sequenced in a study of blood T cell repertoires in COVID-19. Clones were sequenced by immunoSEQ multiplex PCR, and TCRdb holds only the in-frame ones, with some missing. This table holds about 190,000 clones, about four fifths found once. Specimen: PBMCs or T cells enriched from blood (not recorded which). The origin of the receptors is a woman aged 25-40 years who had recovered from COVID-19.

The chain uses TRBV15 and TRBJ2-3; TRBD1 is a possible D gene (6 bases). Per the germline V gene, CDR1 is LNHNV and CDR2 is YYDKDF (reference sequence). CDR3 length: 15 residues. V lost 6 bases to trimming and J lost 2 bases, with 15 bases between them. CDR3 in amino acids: CATSTGTNPTDTQYF. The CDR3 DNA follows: TGTGCCACCAGTACCGGGACAAACCCCACAGATACGCAGTATTTT. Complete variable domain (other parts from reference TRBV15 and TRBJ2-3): DAMVIQNPRYQVTQFGKPVTLSCSQTLNHNVMYWYQQKSSQAPKLLFHYYDKDFNNEADTPDNFQSRRPNTSFCFLDIRSPGLGDTAMYLCATSTGTNPTDTQYFGPGTRLTVL.

CDR3 residues: CASHGAGQGYTF. The CDR3, as DNA: TGTGCCAGCCACGGCGCAGGGCAAGGCTACACCTTC. This chain joins TRBV6-5 and TRBJ1-2; possible D gene TRBD1, 5 bases. Germline values: CDR1 MNHEY, CDR2 SVGAGI. The CDR3 loop spans 12 amino acids. The V gene lost 8 bases and the J gene lost 8 bases, with 15 bases spanning the gap.

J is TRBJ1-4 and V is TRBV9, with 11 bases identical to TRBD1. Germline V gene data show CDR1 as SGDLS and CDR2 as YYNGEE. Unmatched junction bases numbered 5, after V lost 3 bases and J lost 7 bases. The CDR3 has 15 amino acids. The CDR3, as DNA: TGTGCCAGCAGCGCGCTTGGACAGGGGGCTGAAAAACTGTTTTTT. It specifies CASSALGQGAEKLFF.

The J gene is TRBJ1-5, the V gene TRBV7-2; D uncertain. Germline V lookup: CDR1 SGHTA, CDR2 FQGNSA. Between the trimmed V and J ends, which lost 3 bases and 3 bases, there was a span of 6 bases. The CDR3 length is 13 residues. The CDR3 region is CASSFADNQPQHF. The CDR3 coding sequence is TGTGCCAGCAGCTTCGCGGACAATCAGCCCCAGCATTTT.

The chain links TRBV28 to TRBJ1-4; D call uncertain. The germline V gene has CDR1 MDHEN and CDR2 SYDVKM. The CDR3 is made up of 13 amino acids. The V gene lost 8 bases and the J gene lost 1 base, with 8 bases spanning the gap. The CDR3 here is CASLTRTNEKLFF. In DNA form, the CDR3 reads TGTGCCAGCCTGACAAGAACTAATGAAAAACTGTTTTTT.

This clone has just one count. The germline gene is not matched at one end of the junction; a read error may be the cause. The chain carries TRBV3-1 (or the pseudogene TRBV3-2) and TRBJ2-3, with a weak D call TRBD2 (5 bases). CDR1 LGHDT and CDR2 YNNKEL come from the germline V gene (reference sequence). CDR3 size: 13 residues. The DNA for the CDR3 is TGTGCCAGCACCCAACACGGGGCAGATACGCAGTATTTT. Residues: CASTQHGADTQYF.

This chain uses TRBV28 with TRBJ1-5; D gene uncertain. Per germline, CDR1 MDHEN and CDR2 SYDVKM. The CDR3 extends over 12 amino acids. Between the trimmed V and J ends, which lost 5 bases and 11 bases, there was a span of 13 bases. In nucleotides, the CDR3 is TGTGCCAGCAGTATAGGACTACGGTCCCAGCATTTT. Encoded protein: CASSIGLRSQHF.

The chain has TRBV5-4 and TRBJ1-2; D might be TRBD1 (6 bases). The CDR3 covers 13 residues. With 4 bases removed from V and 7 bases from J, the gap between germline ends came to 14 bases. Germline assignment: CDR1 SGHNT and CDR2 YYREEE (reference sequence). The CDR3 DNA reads TGTGCCAGCAGCACGCAGGGGCCCTTTGGCTACACCTTC. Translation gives CASSTQGPFGYTF.

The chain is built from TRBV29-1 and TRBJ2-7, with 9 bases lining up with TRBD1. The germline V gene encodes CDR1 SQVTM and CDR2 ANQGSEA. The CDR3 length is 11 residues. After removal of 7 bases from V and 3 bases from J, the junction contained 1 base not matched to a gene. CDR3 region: CSGGQGYEQYF. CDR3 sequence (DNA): TGCAGCGGGGGACAGGGCTACGAGCAGTACTTC.

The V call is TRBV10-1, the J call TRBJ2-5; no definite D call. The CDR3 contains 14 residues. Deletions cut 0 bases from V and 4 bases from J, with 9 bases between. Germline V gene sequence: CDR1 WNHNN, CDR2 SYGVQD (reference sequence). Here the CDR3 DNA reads TGCGCCAGCAGTGAGTCGAGAGGCGGAGAGACCCAGTACTTC. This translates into CASSESRGGETQYF.

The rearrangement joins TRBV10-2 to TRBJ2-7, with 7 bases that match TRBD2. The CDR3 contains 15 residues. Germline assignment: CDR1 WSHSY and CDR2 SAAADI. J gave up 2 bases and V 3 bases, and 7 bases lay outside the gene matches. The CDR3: CASSEKRGPTYEQYV. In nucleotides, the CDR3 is TGCGCCAGCAGTGAAAAGCGGGGCCCCACCTACGAGCAGTACGTC.

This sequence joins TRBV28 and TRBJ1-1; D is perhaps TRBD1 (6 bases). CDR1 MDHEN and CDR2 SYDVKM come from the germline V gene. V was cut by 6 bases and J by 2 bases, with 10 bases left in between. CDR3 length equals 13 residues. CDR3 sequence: CASRLDSNTEAFF. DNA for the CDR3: TGTGCCAGCAGGTTGGACAGTAACACTGAAGCTTTCTTT.

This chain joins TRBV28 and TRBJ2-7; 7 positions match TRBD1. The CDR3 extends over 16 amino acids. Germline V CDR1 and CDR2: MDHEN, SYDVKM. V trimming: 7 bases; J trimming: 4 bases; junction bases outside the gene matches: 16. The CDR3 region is CASTAGGRGGKYEQYF. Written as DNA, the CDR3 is TGTGCCAGCACCGCGGGCGGACGAGGGGGCAAGTACGAGCAGTACTTC.

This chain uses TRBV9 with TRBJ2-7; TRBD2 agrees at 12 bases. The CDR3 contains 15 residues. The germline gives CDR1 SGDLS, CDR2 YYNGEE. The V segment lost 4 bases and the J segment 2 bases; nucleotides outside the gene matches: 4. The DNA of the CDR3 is TGTGCCAGCAGCCTCGGACTAGCGGGGACCTACGAGCAGTACTTC. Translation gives CASSLGLAGTYEQYF.

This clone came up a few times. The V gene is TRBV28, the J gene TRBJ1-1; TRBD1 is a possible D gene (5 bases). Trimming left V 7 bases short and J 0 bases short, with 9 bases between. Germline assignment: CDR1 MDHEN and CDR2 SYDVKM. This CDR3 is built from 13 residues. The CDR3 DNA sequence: TGTGCCAGCAATCCGACAGTGAACACTGAAGCTTTCTTT. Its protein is CASNPTVNTEAFF.

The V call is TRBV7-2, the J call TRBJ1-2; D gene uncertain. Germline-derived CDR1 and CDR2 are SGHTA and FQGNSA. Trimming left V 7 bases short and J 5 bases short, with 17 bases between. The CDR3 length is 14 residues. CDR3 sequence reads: CASTPRPEPYGYTF. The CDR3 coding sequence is TGTGCCAGCACCCCCCGTCCAGAACCGTATGGCTACACCTTC.

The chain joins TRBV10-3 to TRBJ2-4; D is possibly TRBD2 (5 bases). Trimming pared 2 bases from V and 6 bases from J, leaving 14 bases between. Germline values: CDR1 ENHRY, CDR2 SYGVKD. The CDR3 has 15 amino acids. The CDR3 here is CAISENEFRGNIQYF. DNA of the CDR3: TGTGCCATCAGTGAGAATGAATTCCGGGGAAACATTCAGTACTTC.

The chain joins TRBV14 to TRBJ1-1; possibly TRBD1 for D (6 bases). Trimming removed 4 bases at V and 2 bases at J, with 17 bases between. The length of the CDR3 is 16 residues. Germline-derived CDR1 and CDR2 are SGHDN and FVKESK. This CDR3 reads CASSRNAPRGNTEAFF. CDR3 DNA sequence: TGTGCCAGCAGCCGCAACGCACCCAGGGGCAACACTGAAGCTTTCTTT.

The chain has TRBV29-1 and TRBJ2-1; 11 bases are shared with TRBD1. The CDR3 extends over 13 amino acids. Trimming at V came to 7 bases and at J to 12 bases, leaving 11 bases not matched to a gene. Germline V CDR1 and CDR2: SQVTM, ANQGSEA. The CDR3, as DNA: TGCAGCGGTGGACAGGGGGCAAGCGGAGGGCAGTTCTTC. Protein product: CSGGQGASGGQFF.

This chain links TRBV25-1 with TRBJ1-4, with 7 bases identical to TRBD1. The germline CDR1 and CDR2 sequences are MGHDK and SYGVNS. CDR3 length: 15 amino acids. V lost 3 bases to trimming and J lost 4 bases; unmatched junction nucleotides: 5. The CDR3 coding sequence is TGTGCCAGCAGTGAGCCGGGACAGTTTAATGAAAAACTGTTTTTT. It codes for CASSEPGQFNEKLFF. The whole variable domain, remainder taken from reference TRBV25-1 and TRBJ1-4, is EADIYQTPRYLVIGTGKKITLECSQTMGHDKMYWYQQDPGMELHLIHYSYGVNSTEKGDLSSESTVSRIRTEHFPLTLESARPSHTSQYLCASSEPGQFNEKLFFGSGTQLSVL.

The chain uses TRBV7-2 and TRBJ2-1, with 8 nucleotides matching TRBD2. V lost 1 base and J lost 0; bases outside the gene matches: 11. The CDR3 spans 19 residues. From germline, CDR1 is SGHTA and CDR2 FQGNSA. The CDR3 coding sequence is TGTGCCAGCAGCTTAGTTGGGCATAGCGGGGTCAGCTCCTACAATGAGCAGTTCTTC. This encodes CASSLVGHSGVSSYNEQFF.

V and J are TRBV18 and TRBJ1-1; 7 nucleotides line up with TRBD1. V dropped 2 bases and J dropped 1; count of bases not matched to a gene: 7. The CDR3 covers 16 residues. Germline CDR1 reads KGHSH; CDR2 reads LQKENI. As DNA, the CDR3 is TGTGCCAGCTCACCATATCGGACAGGACCGAACACTGAAGCTTTCTTT. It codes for CASSPYRTGPNTEAFF.

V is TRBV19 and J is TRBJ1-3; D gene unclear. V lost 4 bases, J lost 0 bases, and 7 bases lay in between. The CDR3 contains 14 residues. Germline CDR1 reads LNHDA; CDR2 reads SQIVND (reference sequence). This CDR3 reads CASSTRGSGNTIYF. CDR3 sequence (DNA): TGTGCCAGTAGTACAAGAGGCTCTGGAAACACCATATATTTT.

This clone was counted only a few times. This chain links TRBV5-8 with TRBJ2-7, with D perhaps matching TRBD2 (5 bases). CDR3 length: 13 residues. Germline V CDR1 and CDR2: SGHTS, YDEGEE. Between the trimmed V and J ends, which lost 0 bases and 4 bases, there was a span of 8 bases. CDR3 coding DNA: TGTGCCAGCAGCTTGGTGAGGACTTACGAGCAGTACTTC. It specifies CASSLVRTYEQYF. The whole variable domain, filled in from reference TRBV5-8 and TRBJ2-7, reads EAGVTQSPTHLIKTRGQQATLRCSPISGHTSVYWYQQALGLGLQFLLWYDEGEERNRGNFPPRFSGRQFPNYSSELNVNALELEDSALYLCASSLVRTYEQYFGPGTRLTVT.

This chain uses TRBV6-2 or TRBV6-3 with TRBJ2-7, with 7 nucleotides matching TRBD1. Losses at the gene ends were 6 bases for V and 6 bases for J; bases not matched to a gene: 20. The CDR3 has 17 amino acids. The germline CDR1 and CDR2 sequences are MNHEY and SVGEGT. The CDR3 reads CASSPPNDRVEAGEQYV. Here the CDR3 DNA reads TGTGCCAGCAGCCCCCCAAATGACAGGGTTGAGGCCGGCGAGCAGTACGTC.

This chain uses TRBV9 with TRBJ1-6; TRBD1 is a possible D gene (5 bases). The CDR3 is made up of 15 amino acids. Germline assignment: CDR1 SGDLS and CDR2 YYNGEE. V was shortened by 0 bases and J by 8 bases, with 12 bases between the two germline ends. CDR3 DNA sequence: TGTGCCAGCAGCGTAGGTCAGACAGACTATTCACCCCTCCACTTT. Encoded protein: CASSVGQTDYSPLHF.

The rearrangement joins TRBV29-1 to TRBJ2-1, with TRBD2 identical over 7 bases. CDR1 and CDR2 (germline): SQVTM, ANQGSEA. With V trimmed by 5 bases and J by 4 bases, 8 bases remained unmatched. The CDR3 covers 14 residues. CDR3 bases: TGCAGCGTTCCCTCGGGACTACCTTACAATGAGCAGTTCTTC. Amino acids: CSVPSGLPYNEQFF.

CDR3 residues: CASSAESSYNEQFF. The CDR3 DNA follows: TGCGCCAGCAGCGCGGAGAGCTCCTACAATGAGCAGTTCTTC. This chain uses TRBV5-1 with TRBJ2-1; D is uncertain. In germline, CDR1 is SGHRS, CDR2 YFSETQ. V lost 4 bases and J 0 bases, leaving 8 bases between the germline ends. The CDR3 spans 14 residues.

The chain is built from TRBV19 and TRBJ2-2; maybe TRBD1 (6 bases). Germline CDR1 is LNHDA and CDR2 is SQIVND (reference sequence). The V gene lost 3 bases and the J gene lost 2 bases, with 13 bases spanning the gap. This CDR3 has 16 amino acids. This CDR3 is CASSIPGTTNTGELFF. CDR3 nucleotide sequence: TGTGCCAGTAGTATCCCCGGGACAACCAACACCGGGGAGCTGTTTTTT.

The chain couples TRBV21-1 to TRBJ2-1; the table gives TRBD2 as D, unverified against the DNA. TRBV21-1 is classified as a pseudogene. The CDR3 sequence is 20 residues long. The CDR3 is CASSKLSGTSGSKSYNEQFF. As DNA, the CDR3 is TGTGCCAGCAGCAAACTATCCGGGACTAGCGGGAGTAAATCCTACAATGAGCAGTTCTTC.

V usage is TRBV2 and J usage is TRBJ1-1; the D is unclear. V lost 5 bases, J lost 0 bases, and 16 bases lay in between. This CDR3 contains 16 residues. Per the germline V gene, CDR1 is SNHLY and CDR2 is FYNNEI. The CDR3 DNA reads TGTGCCAGCAGTTACATGGGAGATAGGCTGAACACTGAAGCTTTCTTT. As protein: CASSYMGDRLNTEAFF.

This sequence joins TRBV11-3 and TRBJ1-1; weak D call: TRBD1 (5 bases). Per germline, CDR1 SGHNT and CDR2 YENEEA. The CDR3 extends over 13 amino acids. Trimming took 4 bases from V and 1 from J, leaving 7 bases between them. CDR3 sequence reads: CASSSGGNTEAFF. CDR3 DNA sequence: TGTGCCAGCAGCTCCGGGGGGAACACTGAAGCTTTCTTT.